These 21 T cell receptor beta chains came from one sample sequenced in a study of blood T cells in healthy people across ages. Primed by a sample-barcoded 5' primer and a J-beta primer mix, a second PCR proceeded for about 6 to 12 cycles. In TCRdb, the 5' RACE reads were re-called with MiXCR into one record per CDR3 protein. In the table there are fewer than 1,200,000 distinct CDR3 sequences, less than 25% of which are singletons. These data were also filed under a second study, of T cells of mothers and their children.

Sequencing used blood. These receptors all stem from a girl aged 2-15 years in good health.

This clonotype was observed a handful of times. This may be a read error: a much more frequent sequence differs by one nucleotide. The chain has TRBV27 and TRBJ1-1; D unresolved. The V end lost 6 bases, the J end lost 4 bases, and 6 bases lay between the germline ends. Germline V gene lookup returns CDR1 MNHEY and CDR2 SMNVEV (reference sequence). This CDR3 comprises 11 residues. The CDR3 bases are TGTGCCAGCAGCGGGAGCACTGAAGCTTTCTTT. Its protein product is CASSGSTEAFF.

CDR3: CASSLRGGSGETQYF. The CDR3 DNA sequence: TGTGCCAGCAGCTTACGGGGAGGGTCAGGAGAGACCCAGTACTTC. The genes are TRBV7-9 and TRBJ2-5; the match to TRBD2 covers 7 bases. This CDR3 region has 15 residues. The germline V gene has CDR1 SEHNR and CDR2 FQNEAQ (reference sequence). J gave up 4 bases and V 2 bases, and 7 bases lay outside the gene matches.

In its sample, this clonotype was seen a few times. This chain joins TRBV5-1 and TRBJ2-1, with D unresolved. The V gene's germline CDR1 is SGHRS and CDR2 YFSETQ. This CDR3 region has 15 residues. Trimming pared 0 bases from V and 6 bases from J, leaving 13 bases between. The CDR3 coding sequence is TGCGCCAGCAGCTTGGCCTCTAGTTCAGTCAATGAGCAGTTCTTC. Translated, it gives CASSLASSSVNEQFF.

V usage is TRBV27 and J usage is TRBJ2-5; 9 bases fit TRBD2. V shed 1 base and J 5 bases; nucleotides not matched to a gene: 17. The CDR3 spans 19 residues. Germline V gene sequence: CDR1 MNHEY, CDR2 SMNVEV (reference sequence). In DNA form, the CDR3 reads TGTGCCAGCAGTTTATTCCTCTTGCGGGAGGGCGCCCTCAGGGAGACCCAGTACTTC. It is translated as CASSLFLLREGALRETQYF.

This clonotype was detected only a few times. The chain links TRBV12-3 or TRBV12-4 to TRBJ1-5; no clear D. V was trimmed by 5 bases and J by 0 bases, leaving 11 bases between them. This CDR3 spans 15 amino acids. CDR3 residues: CASSLQLDSNQPQHF. CDR3 nucleotides: TGTGCCAGCAGTCTCCAATTAGATAGCAATCAGCCCCAGCATTTT.

This clonotype was detected many times. The rearrangement links TRBV11-2 to TRBJ2-5; D gene unclear. The CDR3 sequence is 15 residues long. Trimming cost V 1 base and J 0 bases, with 9 bases left between them. CDR1 and CDR2 (germline): SGHAT, FQNNGV. The CDR3 spells CASSLGAGYQETQYF. The CDR3 bases are TGTGCCAGCAGCTTAGGGGCCGGGTACCAAGAGACCCAGTACTTC.

This chain connects TRBV20-1 to TRBJ1-2; 8 bases match TRBD1. The germline V gene encodes CDR1 DFQATT and CDR2 SNEGSKA (reference sequence). V shed 6 bases, J shed 8 bases, and the junction held 8 bases outside the gene matches. The CDR3 sequence is 12 residues long. CDR3 sequence reads: CSAAPGGGGYTF. CDR3 bases: TGCAGTGCCGCGCCAGGGGGCGGAGGCTACACCTTC.

The chain carries TRBV5-6 and TRBJ1-5, with TRBD1 as a possible D gene (5 bases). The germline CDR1 and CDR2 sequences are SGHDT and YYEEEE. The CDR3 runs 15 residues. V lost 0 bases to trimming and J lost 6 bases, with 13 bases between them. CDR3: CASSLVRDVGQPQHF. CDR3 bases: TGTGCCAGCAGCTTGGTTAGGGACGTCGGTCAGCCCCAGCATTTT.

This sequence joins TRBV7-9 and TRBJ2-5, with 8 bases that match TRBD2. J gave up 5 bases and V 3 bases, and 8 bases lay outside the gene matches. The germline V gene encodes CDR1 SEHNR and CDR2 FQNEAQ (reference sequence). This CDR3 comprises 15 residues. The CDR3 here is CASSFSGASLETQYF. CDR3 sequence (DNA): TGTGCCAGCAGCTTTAGCGGGGCCTCCCTGGAGACCCAGTACTTC.

The V gene is TRBV2, the J gene TRBJ2-3; D unclear. V was clipped by 3 bases and J by 2 bases, with 12 bases between them. The CDR3 contains 15 residues. Germline V CDR1 and CDR2: SNHLY, FYNNEI. CDR3 nucleotide sequence: TGTGCCAGCAGTGATCCGGCCACCCTCACAGATACGCAGTATTTT. Protein product: CASSDPATLTDTQYF.

The chain links TRBV27 to TRBJ1-1, with D perhaps matching TRBD1 (5 bases). The germline V and J ends were trimmed by 4 bases and 1 base, with 13 bases remaining between them. CDR1 and CDR2 from the germline V gene are MNHEY and SMNVEV (reference sequence). This CDR3 contains 15 residues. The CDR3 region has the DNA TGTGCCAGCAGTTCCATCCGCGACAGGAACACTGAAGCTTTCTTT. Translated: CASSSIRDRNTEAFF.

The V call is TRBV12-3 or TRBV12-4, the J call TRBJ2-2; TRBD2 matches at 11 bases. The length of the CDR3 is 19 residues. J gave up 3 bases and V 4 bases, and 13 bases lay outside the gene matches. The CDR3 here is CASSSHGPSGRFYTGELFF. The DNA of the CDR3 is TGTGCCAGCAGTTCCCACGGGCCTAGCGGGAGGTTTTACACCGGGGAGCTGTTTTTT.

The V gene is TRBV3-1, the J gene TRBJ2-7; 10 bases agree with TRBD2. V shed 4 bases and J 4 bases; nucleotides not matched to a gene: 10. The germline V gene has CDR1 LGHDT and CDR2 YNNKEL (reference sequence). The CDR3 consists of 16 residues. CDR3 sequence reads: CASSPLPSGGRYEQYF. The CDR3 DNA is TGTGCCAGCAGCCCGCTTCCTAGCGGGGGCCGGTACGAGCAGTACTTC.

The chain couples TRBV11-2 to TRBJ2-1, with D possibly being TRBD1 or TRBD2 (6 bases each). The ends were cut back, 6 bases at V and 8 bases at J, with 8 bases in the middle. The V gene's germline CDR1 is SGHAT and CDR2 FQNNGV. The CDR3 consists of 11 residues. CDR3 DNA sequence: TGTGCCAGCAGGGGGGGCGATGAGCAGTTCTTC. This encodes CASRGGDEQFF.

The chain carries TRBV5-1 and TRBJ1-2; maybe TRBD1 (5 bases). The V end lost 1 base, the J end lost 8 bases, and 15 bases lay between the germline ends. The germline gives CDR1 SGHRS, CDR2 YFSETQ. This CDR3 is built from 14 residues. The CDR3 protein is CASSLLAGTGGYTF. CDR3 DNA sequence: TGCGCCAGCAGCTTGTTGGCAGGGACGGGCGGCTACACCTTC. The variable domain in full, with the rest retrieved from reference TRBV5-1 and TRBJ1-2, is KAGVTQTPRYLIKTRGQQVTLSCSPISGHRSVSWYQQTPGQGLQFLFEYFSETQRNKGNFPGRFSGRQFSNSRSEMNVSTLELGDSALYLCASSLLAGTGGYTFGSGTRLTVV.

The chain combines TRBV29-1 with TRBJ2-6, with D hard to call. The length of the CDR3 is 11 residues. Germline V lookup: CDR1 SQVTM, CDR2 ANQGSEA. CDR3 sequence (DNA): TGCACTGGGGCTGGGGCCAACGTCCTGACTTTC. This sequence encodes CTGAGANVLTF. Full variable domain (rest looked up from reference TRBV29-1 and TRBJ2-6): SAVISQKPSRDICQRGTSLTIQCQVDSQVTMMFWYRQQPGQSLTLIATANQGSEATYESGFVIDKFPISRPNLTFSTLTVSNMSPEDSSIYLCTGAGANVLTFGAGSRLTVL.

This clonotype was seen a single time. Relative to the germline gene, one junction end is altered; a read error may explain this. This sequence joins TRBV12-3 or TRBV12-4 and TRBJ1-2; no definite D call. This CDR3 has 14 residues. The CDR3 DNA sequence: TGTGCCAGCAGCTTAGTATTGGTAGGATTGGGCTACACCTTC. Its protein product is CASSLVLVGLGYTF.

The chain carries TRBV7-3 and TRBJ1-5; D uncertain. Germline CDR1 is SGHTA and CDR2 is FQGTGA. The CDR3 is made up of 13 amino acids. Trimming took off 2 bases at V and 5 bases at J, with 7 bases between the two ends. The CDR3 protein is CASSLFADQPQHF. Here the CDR3 DNA reads TGTGCCAGCAGCTTATTCGCCGATCAGCCCCAGCATTTT.

Comment on this clonotype: Its ends do not fully match the called genes, so a read error is possible. The rearrangement links TRBV5-1 to TRBJ2-3; D possibly corresponds to TRBD1 (5 bases). CDR1 is SGHRS and CDR2 is YFSETQ in the germline V gene. The length of the CDR3 is 14 residues. CDR3 residues: CASSLGSITGTQYF. As DNA, the CDR3 is TGCGCCAGCAGCTTGGGTTCGATCACAGGTACGCAGTATTTT.

The chain employs TRBV24-1 and TRBJ2-5, with D possibly TRBD1 on 6 matching bases. This CDR3 spans 12 amino acids. The germline V and J ends were trimmed by 9 bases and 5 bases, with 12 bases remaining between them. Germline V gene data show CDR1 as KGHDR and CDR2 as SFDVKD. CDR3 region: CATGDILETQYF. CDR3 nucleotides: TGTGCCACCGGGGACATTCTGGAGACCCAGTACTTC.

The chain combines TRBV10-3 with TRBJ1-1, with D maybe TRBD1 (6 bases). The V gene's germline CDR1 is ENHRY and CDR2 SYGVKD. The CDR3 runs 15 residues. Trimming took 0 bases from V and 5 from J, leaving 13 bases between them. This chain's CDR3 is CAISESAPRGTEAFF. CDR3 DNA sequence: TGTGCCATCAGTGAGTCGGCGCCTAGGGGGACTGAAGCTTTCTTT.